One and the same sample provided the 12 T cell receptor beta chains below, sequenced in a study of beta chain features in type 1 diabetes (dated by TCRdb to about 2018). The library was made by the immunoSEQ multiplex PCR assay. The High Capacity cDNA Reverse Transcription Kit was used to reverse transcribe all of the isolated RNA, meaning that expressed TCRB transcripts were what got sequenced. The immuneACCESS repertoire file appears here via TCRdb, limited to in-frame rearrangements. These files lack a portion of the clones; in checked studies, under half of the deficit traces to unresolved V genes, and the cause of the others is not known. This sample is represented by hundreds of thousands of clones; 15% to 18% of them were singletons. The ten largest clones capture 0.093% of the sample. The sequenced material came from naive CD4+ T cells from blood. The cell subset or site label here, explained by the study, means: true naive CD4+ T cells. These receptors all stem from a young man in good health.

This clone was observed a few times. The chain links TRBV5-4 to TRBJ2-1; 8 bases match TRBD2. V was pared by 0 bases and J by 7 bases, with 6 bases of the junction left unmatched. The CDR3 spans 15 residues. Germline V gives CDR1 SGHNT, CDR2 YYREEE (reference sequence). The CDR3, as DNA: TGTGCCAGCAGCTTGGCCGCGAGCGGGAGAAATGAGCAGTTCTTC. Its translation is CASSLAASGRNEQFF.

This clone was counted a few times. The CDR3 bases are TGTGCCAGCAGTTACTCTCGGGTTAACACCGGGGAGCTGTTTTTT. Translated, it gives CASSYSRVNTGELFF. This sequence joins TRBV6-5 and TRBJ2-2; D is ambiguous. This CDR3 spans 15 amino acids. V lost 0 bases, J lost 2 bases, and 7 bases lay in between. Germline loops: CDR1 MNHEY, CDR2 SVGAGI.

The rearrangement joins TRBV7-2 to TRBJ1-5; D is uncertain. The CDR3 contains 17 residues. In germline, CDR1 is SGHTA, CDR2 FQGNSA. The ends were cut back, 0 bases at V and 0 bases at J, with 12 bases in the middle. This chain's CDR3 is CASSLALTRYSNQPQHF. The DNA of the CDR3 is TGTGCCAGCAGCTTAGCGCTAACGCGGTATAGCAATCAGCCCCAGCATTTT. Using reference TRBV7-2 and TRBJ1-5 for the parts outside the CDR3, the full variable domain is GAGVSQSPSNKVTEKGKDVELRCDPISGHTALYWYRQSLGQGLEFLIYFQGNSAPDKSGLPSDRFSAERTGGSVSTLTIQRTQQEDSAVYLCASSLALTRYSNQPQHFGDGTRLSIL.

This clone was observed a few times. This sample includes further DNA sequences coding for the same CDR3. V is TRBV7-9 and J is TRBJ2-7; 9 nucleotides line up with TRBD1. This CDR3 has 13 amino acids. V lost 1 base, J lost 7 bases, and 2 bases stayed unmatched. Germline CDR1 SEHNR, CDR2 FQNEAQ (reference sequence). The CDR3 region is CASSLGTGAEQYF. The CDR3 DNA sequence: TGTGCCAGCAGCTTAGGGACAGGGGCGGAGCAGTACTTC.

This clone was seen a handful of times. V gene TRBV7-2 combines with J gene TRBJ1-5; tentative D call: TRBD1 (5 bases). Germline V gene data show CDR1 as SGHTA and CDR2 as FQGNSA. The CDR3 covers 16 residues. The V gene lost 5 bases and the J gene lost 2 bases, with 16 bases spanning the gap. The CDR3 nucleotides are TGTGCCAGCAGCCGAGACAGCCCCCTTGGCAATCAGCCCCAGCATTTT. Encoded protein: CASSRDSPLGNQPQHF.

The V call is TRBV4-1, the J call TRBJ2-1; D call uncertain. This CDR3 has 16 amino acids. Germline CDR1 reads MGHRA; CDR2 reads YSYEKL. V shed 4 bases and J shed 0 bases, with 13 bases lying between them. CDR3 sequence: CASSPSEPNSYNEQFF. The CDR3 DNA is TGCGCCAGCAGCCCCTCGGAGCCTAACTCCTACAATGAGCAGTTCTTC.

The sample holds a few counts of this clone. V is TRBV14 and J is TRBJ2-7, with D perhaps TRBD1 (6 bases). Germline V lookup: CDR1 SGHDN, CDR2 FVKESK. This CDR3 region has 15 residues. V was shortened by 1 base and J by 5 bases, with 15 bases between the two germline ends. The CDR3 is CASSQVQGVVHEQYF. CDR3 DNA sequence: TGTGCCAGCAGCCAAGTACAGGGTGTTGTCCACGAGCAGTACTTC.

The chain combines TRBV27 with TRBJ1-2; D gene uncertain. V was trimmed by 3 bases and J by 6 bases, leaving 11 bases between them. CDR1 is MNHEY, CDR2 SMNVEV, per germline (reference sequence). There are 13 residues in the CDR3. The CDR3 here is CASSLTNGNGYTF. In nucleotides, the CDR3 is TGTGCCAGCAGTTTGACGAATGGGAATGGCTACACCTTC.

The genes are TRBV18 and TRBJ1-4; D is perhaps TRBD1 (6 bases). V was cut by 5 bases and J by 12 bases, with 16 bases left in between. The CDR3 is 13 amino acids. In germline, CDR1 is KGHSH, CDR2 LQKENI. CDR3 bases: TGTGCCAGCTCATCGCTACACAGGGAGGAACTGTTTTTT. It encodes CASSSLHREELFF.

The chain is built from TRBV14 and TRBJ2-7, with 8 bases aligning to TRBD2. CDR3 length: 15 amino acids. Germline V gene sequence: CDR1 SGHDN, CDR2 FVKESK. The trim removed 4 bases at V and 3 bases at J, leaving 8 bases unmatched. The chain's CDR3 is CASSPVSGSLYEQYF. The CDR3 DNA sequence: TGTGCCAGCAGCCCCGTGAGCGGGAGTCTCTACGAGCAGTACTTC.

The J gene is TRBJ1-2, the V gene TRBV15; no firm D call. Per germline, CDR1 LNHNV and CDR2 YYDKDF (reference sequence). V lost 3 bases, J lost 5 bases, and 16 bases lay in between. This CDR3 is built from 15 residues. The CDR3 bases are TGTGCCACCAGCAGGACCGGGCTTGGCCTATATGGCTACACCTTC. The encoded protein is CATSRTGLGLYGYTF.

The CDR3 region is CASTVRLDGEAFF. CDR3 bases: TGTGCCAGTACGGTTCGTCTAGACGGCGAAGCTTTCTTT. The V and J genes are TRBV19 and TRBJ1-1; D unclear. CDR3 length: 13 amino acids. The germline V and J ends were trimmed by 7 bases and 8 bases, with 17 bases remaining between them. Germline CDR1 LNHDA, CDR2 SQIVND (reference sequence).